The rows below give T cell receptor beta chains drawn from one sample of a study of T cells in Graves' hyperthyroidism and ophthalmopathy. TCRdb ran MiXCR on the multiplex PCR reads and lists one entry per CDR3 protein. Of about 360,000 distinct CDR3 sequences in the sample, over 10% were seen once. Sample: blood. Every receptor here comes from a woman aged 18-35 years with Graves' hyperthyroidism. CDR3s include the opening cysteine and the closing phenylalanine or tryptophan. Fields, in order: CDR3 length, D gene, V gene, J gene, clone size, CDR3 protein, CDR3 DNA. D genes are given only for firm matches. Size values are once, few and many counts, or a class for expanded clones, and some rows have none.

>17|-|TRBV4-1|TRBJ1-1|many
CASSQDSMWAPNTEAFF
TGCGCCAGCAGCCAAGACAGTATGTGGGCCCCGAACACTGAAGCTTTCTTT
>12|-|TRBV28|TRBJ2-2|-
CASITVTGELFF
TGTGCCAGCATTACAGTTACCGGGGAGCTGTTTTTT
>19|TRBD2|TRBV30|TRBJ2-1|many
CAWGPRGLLGGRRYNEQFF
TGTGCCTGGGGACCTAGGGGCTTATTAGGCGGGAGGCGGTACAATGAGCAGTTCTTC
>16|-|TRBV7-2|TRBJ1-6|-
CASSSPWDELNSPLHF
TGTGCCAGCAGCTCCCCCTGGGACGAACTAAATTCACCCCTCCACTTT
>13|-|TRBV7-9|TRBJ2-7|many
CASSLAPHYEQYF
TGTGCCAGCAGCTTAGCCCCCCACTACGAGCAGTACTTC
>17|-|TRBV12-3/TRBV12-4|TRBJ1-2|-
CASTLTTPRPFNVGYTF
TGTGCCAGCACCCTAACGACCCCGCGTCCCTTCAACGTCGGCTACACCTTC
>15|-|TRBV11-2|TRBJ1-1|many
CASSPLRGERAEAFF
TGTGCCAGCAGCCCGCTACGAGGGGAAAGGGCTGAAGCTTTCTTT
>16|-|TRBV3-1|TRBJ2-7|many
CASSQESPGTLHEQYF
TGTGCCAGCAGCCAAGAATCCCCTGGGACGTTGCACGAGCAGTACTTC
>17|TRBD1|TRBV6-1|TRBJ1-3|many
CASSYAAGTGSGNTIYF
TGTGCCAGCAGCTACGCCGCCGGGACAGGCTCTGGAAACACCATATATTTT
>13|TRBD2|TRBV28|TRBJ2-7|many
CATKREGLYEQYF
TGTGCCACCAAAAGGGAGGGACTCTACGAGCAGTACTTC
>14|-|TRBV6-1|TRBJ1-2|many
CASSETQQYYGYTF
TGTGCCAGCAGTGAAACCCAACAGTACTATGGCTACACCTTC
>17|-|TRBV7-2|TRBJ2-7|many
CASSLSGAASGVYEQYF
TGTGCCAGCAGCTTAAGCGGTGCGGCTAGTGGGGTTTACGAGCAGTACTTC
>14|TRBD1|TRBV11-1|TRBJ1-4|-
CASSLGTGVEKLFF
TGTGCCAGCAGCCTCGGGACAGGGGTCGAAAAACTGTTTTTT
>20|-|TRBV11-2|TRBJ1-3|many
CASSPLGQKGPDYSGNTIYF
TGTGCCAGCAGCCCATTGGGACAAAAGGGGCCGGATTACTCTGGAAACACCATATATTTT
>17|TRBD2|TRBV20-1|TRBJ2-1|many
CSALRRASGGAWDEQFF
TGCAGTGCCCTCAGGAGGGCTAGCGGGGGGGCGTGGGATGAGCAGTTCTTC
>15|TRBD1|TRBV7-3|TRBJ2-5|many
CASSLTATGAETQYF
TGTGCCAGCAGCTTAACGGCGACAGGGGCAGAGACCCAGTACTTC
>16|TRBD1|TRBV28|TRBJ2-3|many
CASRDPTGGLIDTQYF
TGTGCCAGCAGAGACCCCACAGGGGGCCTAATTGATACGCAGTATTTT
>18|TRBD2|TRBV28|TRBJ2-3|many
CASSSVASGGAERDTQYF
TGTGCCAGCAGCTCGGTGGCTAGCGGGGGGGCCGAGAGAGATACGCAGTATTTT
>15|-|TRBV5-1|TRBJ2-7|many
CASSLDRGIRSEQYF
TGCGCCAGCAGCTTGGATCGCGGGATTCGTAGCGAGCAGTACTTC
>17|-|TRBV4-1|TRBJ2-6|-
CASSQDLEVSGANVLTF
TGCGCCAGCAGCCAAGATCTTGAAGTCTCTGGGGCCAACGTCCTGACTTTC
>14|-|TRBV24-1|TRBJ2-7|few
CATSALGPPYEQYF
TGTGCCACCAGCGCTCTCGGCCCCCCCTACGAGCAGTACTTC
>17|TRBD2|TRBV20-1|TRBJ2-5|many
CSAPSTSGRALGETQYF
TGCAGTGCTCCCTCGACTAGCGGGAGGGCTTTGGGGGAGACCCAGTACTTC
>13|-|TRBV10-3|TRBJ2-5|many
CAISVGFQETQYF
TGTGCCATCAGTGTGGGGTTCCAAGAGACCCAGTACTTC
>14|-|TRBV6-5|TRBJ1-2|few
CASSYWGANYGYTF
TGTGCCAGCAGTTACTGGGGAGCTAACTATGGCTACACCTTC
>14|-|TRBV6-5|TRBJ2-3|few
CDSSYQRQTDTQYF
TGTGACAGCAGTTACCAGAGACAAACAGATACGCAGTATTTT
>16|TRBD2|TRBV25-1|TRBJ2-1|few
CASRAGLAGDYNEQFF
TGTGCCAGCAGGGCTGGACTAGCGGGAGACTACAATGAGCAGTTCTTC
>15|TRBD1|TRBV6-1|TRBJ1-1|few
CASSPGTGLNTEAFF
TGTGCCAGCAGCCCCGGGACAGGTTTGAACACTGAAGCTTTCTTT
>21|TRBD2|TRBV27|TRBJ2-2|few
CASSSKSPGLAGAKDTGELFF
TGTGCCAGCAGTTCTAAATCCCCGGGACTAGCGGGAGCTAAGGACACCGGGGAGCTGTTTTTT
>13|-|TRBV19|TRBJ2-3|few
CATTKGSTDTQYF
TGTGCCACAACTAAGGGGTCCACAGATACGCAGTATTTT
>17|TRBD2|TRBV27|TRBJ2-5|many
CASSLLGGGGEQETQYF
TGTGCCAGCAGTTTATTAGGGGGCGGGGGGGAACAAGAGACCCAGTACTTC
>15|-|TRBV28|TRBJ1-3|few
CASSSSLRPGNTIYF
TGTGCCAGCAGTTCCTCTCTCCGACCAGGAAACACCATATATTTT
>13|TRBD1|TRBV5-5|TRBJ2-7|-
CASSLNRGHEQYF
TGTGCCAGCAGCTTGAACAGGGGGCACGAGCAGTACTTC
>16|TRBD2|TRBV11-2|TRBJ2-3|-
CASSLSLAGGQDTQYF
TGTGCCAGCAGCTTAAGCCTAGCGGGGGGACAAGATACGCAGTATTTT
>13|-|TRBV19|TRBJ2-2|-
CASSILGTGELFF
TGTGCCAGTAGTATATTGGGTACCGGGGAGCTGTTTTTT
>13|-|TRBV10-2|TRBJ2-7|-
CASSERGNHEQYF
TGCGCCAGCAGTGAGCGGGGGAACCACGAGCAGTACTTC
>16|TRBD1|TRBV30|TRBJ1-4|many
CAWSRGQGQTNEKLFF
TGTGCCTGGAGTAGGGGACAGGGCCAAACTAATGAAAAACTGTTTTTT
>14|-|TRBV7-2|TRBJ2-3|many
CASSFGVNADTQYF
TGTGCCAGCAGCTTTGGGGTAAACGCAGATACGCAGTATTTT
>15|TRBD1|TRBV5-5|TRBJ2-1|many
CASSGFDRAYNEQFF
TGTGCCAGCAGCGGTTTTGACAGGGCCTACAATGAGCAGTTCTTC
>15|-|TRBV6-4|TRBJ2-5|-
CASSGRDQEEETQYF
TGTGCCAGCAGTGGCCGGGACCAGGAGGAAGAGACCCAGTACTTC
>14|TRBD1|TRBV6-1|TRBJ1-4|-
CASSKGQGWEKLFF
TGTGCCAGCAGTAAAGGACAGGGATGGGAAAAACTGTTTTTT
>15|TRBD1|TRBV6-2/TRBV6-3|TRBJ2-7|many
CASSYSGTGGHEQYF
TGTGCCAGCAGTTACTCCGGGACAGGGGGCCACGAGCAGTACTTC
>14|-|TRBV20-1|TRBJ2-2|many
CSARDFGTGGELFF
TGCAGTGCTAGAGATTTCGGAACAGGCGGGGAGCTGTTTTTT
>16|-|TRBV3-1|TRBJ2-5|few
CASSQDLAQGGETQYF
TGTGCCAGCAGCCAAGATCTAGCACAGGGAGGAGAGACCCAGTACTTC
>16|TRBD2|TRBV28|TRBJ2-5|many
CASSRPLAGVGETQYF
TGTGCCAGCAGTCGTCCTCTAGCGGGAGTGGGGGAGACCCAGTACTTC
>18|TRBD1|TRBV4-1|TRBJ1-1|few
CASSQPGQGRIGNTEAFF
TGCGCCAGCAGCCAACCTGGACAGGGGAGGATTGGAAACACTGAAGCTTTCTTT
>12|-|TRBV7-3|TRBJ1-2|few
CASSISPYGYTF
TGTGCCAGCAGCATATCCCCCTATGGCTACACCTTC
>16|-|TRBV20-1|TRBJ2-3|many
CSAAKGTSFSTDTQYF
TGCAGTGCGGCCAAGGGGACTTCCTTCTCCACAGATACGCAGTATTTT
>13|-|TRBV20-1|TRBJ1-1|many
CSASRQLRAEAFF
TGCAGTGCTAGTCGACAGTTAAGGGCTGAAGCTTTCTTT
>17|TRBD1|TRBV2|TRBJ2-5|many
CASSESNSGQGVETQYF
TGTGCCAGCAGTGAATCCAACTCGGGACAGGGTGTCGAGACCCAGTACTTC
>16|TRBD2|TRBV7-9|TRBJ2-2|many
CASSPGLAGDTGELFF
TGTGCCAGCAGCCCAGGACTAGCGGGGGACACCGGGGAGCTGTTTTTT
>15|TRBD1|TRBV20-1|TRBJ1-6|many
CSARTGGGDNSPLHF
TGCAGTGCCAGAACAGGGGGTGGCGATAATTCACCCCTCCACTTT
>15|-|TRBV28|TRBJ1-1|many
CASSSPGTGNTEAFF
TGTGCCAGCAGTTCCCCCGGGACGGGGAACACTGAAGCTTTCTTT
>14|-|TRBV29-1|TRBJ1-1|once
CSVGIVGRNTEAFF
TGCAGCGTTGGAATAGTAGGGAGGAACACTGAAGCTTTCTTT
>14|TRBD2|TRBV6-4|TRBJ2-3|few
CAASTGRRTDTQYF
TGTGCCGCCTCGACCGGGAGGCGGACGGATACGCAGTATTTT